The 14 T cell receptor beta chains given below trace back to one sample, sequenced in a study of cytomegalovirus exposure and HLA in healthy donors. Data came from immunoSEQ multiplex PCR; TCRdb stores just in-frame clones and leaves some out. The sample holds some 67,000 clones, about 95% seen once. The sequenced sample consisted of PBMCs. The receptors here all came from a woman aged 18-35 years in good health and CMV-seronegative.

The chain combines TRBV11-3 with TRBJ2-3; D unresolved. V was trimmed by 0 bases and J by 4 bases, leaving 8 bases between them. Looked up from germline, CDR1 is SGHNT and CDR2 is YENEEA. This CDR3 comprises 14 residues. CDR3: CASSLDPGPDTQYF. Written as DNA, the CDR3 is TGTGCCAGCAGCTTAGATCCAGGCCCAGATACGCAGTATTTT.

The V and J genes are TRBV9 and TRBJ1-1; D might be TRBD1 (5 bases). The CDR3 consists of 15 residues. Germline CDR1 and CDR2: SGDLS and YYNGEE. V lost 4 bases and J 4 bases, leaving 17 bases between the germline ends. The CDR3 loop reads CASSPLGGVGTEAFF. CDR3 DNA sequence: TGTGCCAGCAGCCCTCTGGGAGGGGTGGGCACTGAAGCTTTCTTT.

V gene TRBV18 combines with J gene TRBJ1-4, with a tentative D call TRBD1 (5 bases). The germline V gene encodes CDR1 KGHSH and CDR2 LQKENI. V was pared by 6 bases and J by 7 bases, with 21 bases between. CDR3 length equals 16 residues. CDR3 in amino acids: CASSPLAQVNGEKLFF. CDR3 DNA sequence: TGTGCCAGCTCGCCCCTCGCACAGGTGAATGGTGAAAAACTGTTTTTT. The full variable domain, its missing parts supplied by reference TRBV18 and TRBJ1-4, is NAGVMQNPRHLVRRRGQEARLRCSPMKGHSHVYWYRQLPEEGLKFMVYLQKENIIDESGMPKERFSAEFPKEGPSILRIQQVVRGDSAAYFCASSPLAQVNGEKLFFGSGTQLSVL.

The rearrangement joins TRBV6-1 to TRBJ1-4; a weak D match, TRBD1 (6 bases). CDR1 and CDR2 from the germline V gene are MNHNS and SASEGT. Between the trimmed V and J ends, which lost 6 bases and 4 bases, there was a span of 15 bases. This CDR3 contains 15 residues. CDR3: CASSRRGGFNEKLFF. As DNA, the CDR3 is TGTGCCAGCAGCCGCCGGGGGGGCTTTAATGAAAAACTGTTTTTT.

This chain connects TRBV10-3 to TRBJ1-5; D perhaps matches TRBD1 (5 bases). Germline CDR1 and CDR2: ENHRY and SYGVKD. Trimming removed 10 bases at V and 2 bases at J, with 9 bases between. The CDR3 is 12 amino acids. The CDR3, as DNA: TGTGCCAGCAAAGGGGGCAATCAGCCCCAGCATTTT. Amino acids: CASKGGNQPQHF.

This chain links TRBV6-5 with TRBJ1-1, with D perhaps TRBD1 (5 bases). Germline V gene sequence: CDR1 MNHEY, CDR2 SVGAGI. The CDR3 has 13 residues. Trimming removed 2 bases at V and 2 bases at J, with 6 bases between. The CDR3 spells CASSYRGNTEAFF. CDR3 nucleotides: TGTGCCAGCAGTTACAGGGGAAACACTGAAGCTTTCTTT.

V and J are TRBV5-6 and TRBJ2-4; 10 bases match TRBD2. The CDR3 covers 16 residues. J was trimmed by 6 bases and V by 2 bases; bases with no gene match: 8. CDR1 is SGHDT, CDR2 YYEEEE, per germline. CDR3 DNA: TGTGCCAGCAGCTTCAACGAACTAGCGGGAACAAACATTCAGTACTTC. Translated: CASSFNELAGTNIQYF. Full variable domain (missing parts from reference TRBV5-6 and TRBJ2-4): DAGVTQSPTHLIKTRGQQVTLRCSPKSGHDTVSWYQQALGQGPQFIFQYYEEEERQRGNFPDRFSGHQFPNYSSELNVNALLLGDSALYLCASSFNELAGTNIQYFGAGTRLSVL.

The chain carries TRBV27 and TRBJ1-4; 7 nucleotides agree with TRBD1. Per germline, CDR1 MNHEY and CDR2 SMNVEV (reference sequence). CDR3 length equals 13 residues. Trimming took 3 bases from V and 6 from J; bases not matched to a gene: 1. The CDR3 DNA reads TGTGCCAGCAGTTTTGGGACAGATGAAAAACTGTTTTTT. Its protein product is CASSFGTDEKLFF. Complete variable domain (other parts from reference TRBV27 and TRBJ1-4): EAQVTQNPRYLITVTGKKLTVTCSQNMNHEYMSWYRQDPGLGLRQIYYSMNVEVTDKGDVPEGYKVSRKEKRNFPLILESPSPNQTSLYFCASSFGTDEKLFFGSGTQLSVL.

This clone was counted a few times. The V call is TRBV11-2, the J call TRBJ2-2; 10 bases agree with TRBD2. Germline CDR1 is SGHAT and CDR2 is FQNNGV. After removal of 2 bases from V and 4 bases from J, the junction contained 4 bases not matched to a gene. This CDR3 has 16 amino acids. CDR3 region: CASSLRLAGVTGELFF. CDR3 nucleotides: TGTGCCAGCAGCTTAAGGCTAGCGGGGGTCACCGGGGAGCTGTTTTTT.

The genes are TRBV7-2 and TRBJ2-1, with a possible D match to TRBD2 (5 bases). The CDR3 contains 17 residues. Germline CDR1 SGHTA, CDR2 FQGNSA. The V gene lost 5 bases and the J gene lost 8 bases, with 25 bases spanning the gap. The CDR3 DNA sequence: TGTGCCAGCAGCCTCCCCGCGGAGAGCGGCCGGAGAGATGAGCAGTTCTTC. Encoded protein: CASSLPAESGRRDEQFF.

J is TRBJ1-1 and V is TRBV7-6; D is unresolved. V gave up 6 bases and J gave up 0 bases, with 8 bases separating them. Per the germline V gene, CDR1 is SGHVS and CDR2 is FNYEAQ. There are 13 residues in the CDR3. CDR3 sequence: CASSSQMNTEAFF. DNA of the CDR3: TGTGCCAGCAGTTCACAAATGAACACTGAAGCTTTCTTT.

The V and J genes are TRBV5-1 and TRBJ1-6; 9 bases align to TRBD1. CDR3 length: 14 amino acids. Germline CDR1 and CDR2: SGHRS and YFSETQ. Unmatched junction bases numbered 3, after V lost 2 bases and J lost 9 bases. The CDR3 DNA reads TGCGCCAGCAGCTTACCGGGACAGGGTTCACCCCTCCACTTT. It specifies CASSLPGQGSPLHF.

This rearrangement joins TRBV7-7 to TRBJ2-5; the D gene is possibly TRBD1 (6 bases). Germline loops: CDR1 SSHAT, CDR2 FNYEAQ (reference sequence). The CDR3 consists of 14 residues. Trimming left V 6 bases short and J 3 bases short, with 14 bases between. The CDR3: CASSVDPGEETQYF. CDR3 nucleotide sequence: TGTGCCAGCAGTGTAGACCCAGGGGAAGAGACCCAGTACTTC. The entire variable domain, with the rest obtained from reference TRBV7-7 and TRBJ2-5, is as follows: GAGVSQSPRYKVTKRGQDVTLRCDPISSHATLYWYQQALGQGPEFLTYFNYEAQPDKSGLPSDRFSAERPEGSISTLTIQRTEQRDSAMYRCASSVDPGEETQYFGPGTRLLVL.

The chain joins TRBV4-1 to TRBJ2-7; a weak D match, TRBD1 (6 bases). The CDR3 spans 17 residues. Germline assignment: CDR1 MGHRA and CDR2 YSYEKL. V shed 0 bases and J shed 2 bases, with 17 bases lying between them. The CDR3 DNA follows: TGCGCCAGCAGCCAAGAAGACTCTATTGGACAGACCTACGAGCAGTACTTC. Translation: CASSQEDSIGQTYEQYF.